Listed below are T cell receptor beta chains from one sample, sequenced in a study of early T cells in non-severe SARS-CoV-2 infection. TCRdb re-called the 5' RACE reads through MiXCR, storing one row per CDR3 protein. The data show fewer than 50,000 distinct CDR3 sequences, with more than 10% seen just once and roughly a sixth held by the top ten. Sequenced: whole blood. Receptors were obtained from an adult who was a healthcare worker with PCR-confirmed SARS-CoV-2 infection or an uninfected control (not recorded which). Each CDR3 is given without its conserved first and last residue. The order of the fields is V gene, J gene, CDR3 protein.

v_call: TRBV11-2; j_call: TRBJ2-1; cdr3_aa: ASSLGTSGSYNEQF
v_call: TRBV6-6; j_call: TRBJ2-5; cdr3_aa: ASSPPGGLKETQY
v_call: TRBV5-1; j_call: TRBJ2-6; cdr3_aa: ASSLAPASGANVLT
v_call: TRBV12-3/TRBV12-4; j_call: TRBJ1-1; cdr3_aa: ASSLIEAEAF
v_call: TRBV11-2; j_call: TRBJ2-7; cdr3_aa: ASSALKTPEQY
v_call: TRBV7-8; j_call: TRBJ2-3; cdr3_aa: ASSTPYGPPQY
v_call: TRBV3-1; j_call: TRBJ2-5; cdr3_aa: ASSRPEGLARRAQETQY
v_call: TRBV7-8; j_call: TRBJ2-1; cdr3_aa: ASSLHNEQF
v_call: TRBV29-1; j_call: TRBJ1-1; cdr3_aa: SVVSAMNTEAF
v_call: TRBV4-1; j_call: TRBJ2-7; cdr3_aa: ASSPRDGSYEQY
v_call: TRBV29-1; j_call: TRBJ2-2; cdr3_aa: SVLGAGELF
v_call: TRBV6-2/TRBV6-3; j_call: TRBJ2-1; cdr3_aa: ASSSLAGSSYNEQF
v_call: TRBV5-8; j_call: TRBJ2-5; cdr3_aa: ASLEEGPGQETQY
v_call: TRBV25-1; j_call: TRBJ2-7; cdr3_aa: ASSISRPGTYEQY
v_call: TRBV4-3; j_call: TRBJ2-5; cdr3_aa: ASSQGTGLGTQY
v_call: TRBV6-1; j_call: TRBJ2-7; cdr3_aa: ASSDNSYEQY
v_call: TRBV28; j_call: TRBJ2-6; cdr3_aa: ASREISGANVLT
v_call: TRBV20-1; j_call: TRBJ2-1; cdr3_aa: SARLREGANEQF
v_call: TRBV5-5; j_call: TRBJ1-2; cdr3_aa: ASSDRVNYGYT
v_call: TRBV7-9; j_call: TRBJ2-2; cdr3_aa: ASSVTDTGELF
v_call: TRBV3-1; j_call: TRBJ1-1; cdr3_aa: ASSQARAEAF
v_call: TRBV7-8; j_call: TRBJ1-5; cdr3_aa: ASSLREDSNQPQH
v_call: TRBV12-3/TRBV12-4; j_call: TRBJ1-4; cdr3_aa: ASSLTTAENEKLF
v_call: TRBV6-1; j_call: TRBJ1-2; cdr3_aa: ASSEAGRRGYT
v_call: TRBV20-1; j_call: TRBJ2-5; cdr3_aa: SASLNLETQY
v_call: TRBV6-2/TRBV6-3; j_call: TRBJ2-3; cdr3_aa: ASSRIQGALADTQY
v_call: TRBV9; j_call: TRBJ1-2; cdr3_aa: ASGKGEGYT
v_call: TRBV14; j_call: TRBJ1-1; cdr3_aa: ASSQVPGTEAF
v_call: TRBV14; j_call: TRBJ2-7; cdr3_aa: ASSHRTSGAPWGYEQY
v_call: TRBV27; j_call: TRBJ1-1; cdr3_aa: ASSFAGYTEAF
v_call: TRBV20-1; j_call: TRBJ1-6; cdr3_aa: SAATGGASHVSPLH
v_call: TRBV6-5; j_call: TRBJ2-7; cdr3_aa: ASRRTSGGLKSSYEQY
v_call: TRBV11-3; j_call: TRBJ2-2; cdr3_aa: ASAPLANTGELF